This T cell receptor beta chain was identified during a study of T-cell memory formation after mild COVID-19. Study-level information: Largely, TCR clusters stayed within a single donor. Study observations and caveats: Contracting clones, day 15 to 85, had balanced CD4/CD8, and later expanders favored CD4+.

Trimming shortened V by 0 bases and J by 7 bases, and 6 bases separated the two germline ends. The CDR3 runs 13 residues. Germline CDR1 and CDR2: ENHRY and SYGVKD. 5'RACE primed at constant segments yielded TCR alpha and TCR beta cDNA libraries bearing sample barcodes and UMIs. TCRdb analysed the 5' RACE reads with MiXCR anew, one entry per CDR3 protein. The sample records about 50,000 distinct CDR3 sequences, approximately 9.1% being singletons. This clonotype appeared many times. Its cognate antigen is unknown. The TCR was taken from an adult woman who had mild COVID-19 (a few samples of this study predate the infection). Cell type and time point are not known. Sequencing input: PBMCs or a T cell subset sorted from them (not recorded which). This chain connects TRBV10-3 to TRBJ2-2; the D is unclear. The CDR3, as DNA: TGTGCCATCAGTGAGTCCGCCCGCGGGGAGCTGTTTTTT. As protein: CAISESARGELFF.